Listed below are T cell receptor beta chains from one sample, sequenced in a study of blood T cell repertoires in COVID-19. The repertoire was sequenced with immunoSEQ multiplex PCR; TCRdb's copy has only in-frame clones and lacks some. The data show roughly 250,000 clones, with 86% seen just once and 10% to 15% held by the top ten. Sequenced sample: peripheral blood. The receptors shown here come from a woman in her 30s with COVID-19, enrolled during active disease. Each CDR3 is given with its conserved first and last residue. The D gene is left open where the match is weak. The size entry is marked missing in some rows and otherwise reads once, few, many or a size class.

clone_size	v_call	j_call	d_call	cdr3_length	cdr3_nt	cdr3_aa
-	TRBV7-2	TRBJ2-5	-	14	TGTGCCAGCAGCTTCGGGGGTGCGAGAGAGACCCAGTACTTC	CASSFGGARETQYF
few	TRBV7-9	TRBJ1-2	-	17	TGTGCCAGCAGCTTAGGGCCCCCGGAGGGAAGTGGCGGTGGCTACACCTTC	CASSLGPPEGSGGGYTF
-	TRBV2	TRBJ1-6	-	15	TGTGCCAGCAGTGAAGAAGCGCAGGGACTTTCACCCCTCCACTTT	CASSEEAQGLSPLHF
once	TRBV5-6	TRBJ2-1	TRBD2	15	TGTGCCAGCAGTTGGGGGACTAGTGGCTACAATGAGCAGTTCTTC	CASSWGTSGYNEQFF
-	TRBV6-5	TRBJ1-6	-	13	TGTGCCAGCACCCCCAGGGACTATTCACCCCTCCACTTT	CASTPRDYSPLHF
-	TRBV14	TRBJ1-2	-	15	TGTGCCAGCAGCCAAATATTAGGCGGATCCTATGGCTACACCTTC	CASSQILGGSYGYTF
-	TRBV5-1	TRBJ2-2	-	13	TGCGCCAGCAGCCCCGGACTATCCGGGGAGCTGTTTTTT	CASSPGLSGELFF
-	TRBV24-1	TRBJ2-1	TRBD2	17	TGTGCCACCAGTGACCCAACGGGAGGTGGGTTCTACAATGAGCAGTTCTTC	CATSDPTGGGFYNEQFF
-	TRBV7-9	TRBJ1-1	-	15	TGTGCCAGCAGCCCTCACCTAACCCTGAACACTGAAGCTTTCTTT	CASSPHLTLNTEAFF
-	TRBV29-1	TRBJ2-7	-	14	TGCAGCGTTGTGTTCAGGCGAAGCTCCTACGAGCAGTACTTC	CSVVFRRSSYEQYF
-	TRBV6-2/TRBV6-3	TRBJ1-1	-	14	TGTGCCAGCAGTTACCCAGACCCCGACATGAAGGCTTTCTTT	CASSYPDPDMKAFF
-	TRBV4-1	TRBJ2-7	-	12	TGCGCCAGCAGCCCCAATTTCTACGAGCAGTACTTC	CASSPNFYEQYF
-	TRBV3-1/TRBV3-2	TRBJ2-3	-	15	TGTGCCAGCAGCCCGCTTGGGAGCGACACAGATACGCAGTATTTT	CASSPLGSDTDTQYF
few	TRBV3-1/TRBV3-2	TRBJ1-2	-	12	TGTGCCAGCAGCCAAGGGACATATGGCTACACCTTC	CASSQGTYGYTF
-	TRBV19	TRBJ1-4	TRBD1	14	TGTGCCAGTAGGAATGGGACAGGAAATGAAAAACTGTTTTTT	CASRNGTGNEKLFF
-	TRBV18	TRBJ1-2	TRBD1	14	TGTGCCAGCTCGCGTGGACAGGGAAACTATGGCTACACCTTC	CASSRGQGNYGYTF
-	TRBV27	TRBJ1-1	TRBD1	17	TGTGCCAGCAGTTTCCTGACAGGGCCGAAGCGGAACACTGAAGCTTTCTTT	CASSFLTGPKRNTEAFF
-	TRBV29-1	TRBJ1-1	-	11	TGCAGCGTTGGGGTCGGGGCTGAAGCTTTCTTT	CSVGVGAEAFF
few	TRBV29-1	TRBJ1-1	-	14	TGCAGCGTTTCCGCTCTGCGGGATGACACTGAAGCTTTCTTT	CSVSALRDDTEAFF
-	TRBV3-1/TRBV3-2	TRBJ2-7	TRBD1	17	TGTGCCAGCAGCCAAGTACCGACAGGGGCCTTCTCCTACGAGCAGTACTTC	CASSQVPTGAFSYEQYF
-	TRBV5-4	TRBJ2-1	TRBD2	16	TGTGCCAGCAGCTTGGCCGACCCGGGACTAGCTTATGAGCAGTTCTTC	CASSLADPGLAYEQFF
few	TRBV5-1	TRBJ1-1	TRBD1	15	TGCGCCAGCAGCTTGAGCGGTACAGGGGTATTTGAAGCTTTCTTT	CASSLSGTGVFEAFF
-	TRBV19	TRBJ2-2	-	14	TGTGCCAGTAGTATAGGAGGGAACACCGGGGAGCTGTTTTTT	CASSIGGNTGELFF
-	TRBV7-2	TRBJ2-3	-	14	TGTGCCTGGGGGTTGCGGGGGCCGACAGATACGCAGTATTTT	CAWGLRGPTDTQYF
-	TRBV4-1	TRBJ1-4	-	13	TGCGCCAGCAGCCACGCGATCATTGAAAAACTGTTTTTT	CASSHAIIEKLFF
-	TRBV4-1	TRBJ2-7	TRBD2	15	TGCGCCAGCACCCAGGGGTTAGCGGGGATCTCCGAGCAGTACTTC	CASTQGLAGISEQYF
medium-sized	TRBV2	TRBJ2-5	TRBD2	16	TGTGCCAGCAATCTAGCGGGGGGCTTCCCCGAGGAGACCCAGTACTTC	CASNLAGGFPEETQYF